This T cell receptor beta chain was identified during a study of cytomegalovirus exposure and HLA in healthy donors. Ten or more counts support this clone. The data were produced by immunoSEQ multiplex PCR, yet TCRdb's version contains in-frame clones alone and is incomplete. Of hundreds of thousands of clones in the sample, roughly 90% were seen once. V trimming: 4 bases; J trimming: 3 bases; junction bases outside the gene matches: 6. Germline-derived CDR1 and CDR2 are SEHNR and FQNEAQ (reference sequence). The CDR3 extends over 16 amino acids. This TCR was sampled from a woman between 18 and 29 years old in good health and CMV-seronegative. The rearrangement links TRBV7-9 to TRBJ2-5; 12 bases agree with TRBD1. Sequencing used PBMCs. The CDR3 coding sequence is TGTGCCAGCAGCTCGTCCGGGACAGGGGGCAAAGAGACCCAGTACTTC. Translation gives CASSSSGTGGKETQYF.